One sample yielded the 10 T cell receptor beta chains listed below, sequenced in a study of blood T cell repertoires in COVID-19. Only in-frame clones appear in the TCRdb table, and some are missing; sequencing was by immunoSEQ multiplex PCR. This sample has 250,000 to 300,000 clones, with about 83% found just once. What was sequenced was peripheral blood. These receptors were taken from an elderly man with acute or convalescent COVID-19.

The J gene is TRBJ1-4, the V gene TRBV6-5; D remains unclear. From germline, CDR1 is MNHEY and CDR2 SVGAGI. CDR3 size: 12 residues. V lost 8 bases to trimming and J lost 8 bases, with 12 bases between them. CDR3 residues: CASGRGGEKLFF. The CDR3 coding sequence is TGTGCCAGCGGCCGGGGTGGGGAAAAACTGTTTTTT.

This clone was found once. This chain links TRBV5-1 with TRBJ2-2, with 8 bases identical to TRBD2. The CDR3 covers 17 residues. Germline CDR1 is SGHRS and CDR2 is YFSETQ. V was pared by 0 bases and J by 6 bases, with 10 bases of the junction left unmatched. CDR3 protein: CASSLALRAGVAGELFF. As DNA, the CDR3 is TGCGCCAGCAGCTTGGCCTTACGAGCGGGAGTGGCCGGGGAGCTGTTTTTT.

The V and J genes are TRBV6-5 and TRBJ2-5; the match to TRBD2 covers 10 bases. Germline assignment: CDR1 MNHEY and CDR2 SVGAGI. CDR3 length: 13 amino acids. V trimming: 5 bases; J trimming: 5 bases; junction bases outside the gene matches: 2. The CDR3 bases are TGTGCCAGCAGTAATAGCGGGGGGGAGACCCAGTACTTC. It codes for CASSNSGGETQYF.

The chain combines TRBV19 with TRBJ2-1; 9 bases fit TRBD2. Per the germline V gene, CDR1 is LNHDA and CDR2 is SQIVND (reference sequence). The CDR3 length is 14 residues. The V and J ends lost 7 bases and 0 bases, in that order; junction bases with no gene match: 1. CDR3 bases: TGTGCCAGTAATAGCGGGGGCTCCTACAATGAGCAGTTCTTC. Translated: CASNSGGSYNEQFF. Full variable domain (outside the CDR3, taken from reference TRBV19 and TRBJ2-1): DGGITQSPKYLFRKEGQNVTLSCEQNLNHDAMYWYRQDPGQGLRLIYYSQIVNDFQKGDIAEGYSVSREKKESFPLTVTSAQKNPTAFYLCASNSGGSYNEQFFGPGTRLTVL.

This chain links TRBV19 with TRBJ1-2, with D hard to call. Germline-derived CDR1 and CDR2 are LNHDA and SQIVND (reference sequence). V lost 1 base and J 8 bases, leaving 17 bases between the germline ends. This CDR3 is 15 amino acids long. CDR3 in amino acids: CASSIGGSRPLGYTF. The CDR3 DNA follows: TGTGCCAGTAGTATAGGCGGGAGCAGGCCCTTAGGCTACACCTTC.

V gene TRBV3-1 (or the pseudogene TRBV3-2) combines with J gene TRBJ1-5; D gene ambiguous. Trimming left V 5 bases short and J 4 bases short, with 9 bases between. Germline loops: CDR1 LGHDT, CDR2 YNNKEL (reference sequence). The CDR3 covers 13 residues. The chain's CDR3 is CASSGRPNQPQHF. In nucleotides, the CDR3 is TGTGCCAGCAGCGGGCGCCCGAATCAGCCCCAGCATTTT.

On this clone itself: The same CDR3 is also encoded by other DNA sequences in this sample. The J gene is TRBJ1-5, the V gene TRBV5-4; 7 nucleotides line up with TRBD1. V was pared by 0 bases and J by 7 bases, with 1 base of the junction left unmatched. The CDR3 spans 13 residues. CDR1 and CDR2 from the germline V gene are SGHNT and YYREEE (reference sequence). This chain's CDR3 is CASSLAGGQPQHF. The CDR3 nucleotides are TGTGCCAGCAGCTTGGCAGGGGGACAGCCCCAGCATTTT.

The gene calls are TRBV11-3 and TRBJ2-1; weak D call: TRBD1 (5 bases). The germline gives CDR1 SGHNT, CDR2 YENEEA. This CDR3 comprises 13 residues. V was shortened by 1 base and J by 5 bases, with 6 bases between the two germline ends. The CDR3 sequence: CASSLARDNEQFF. CDR3 DNA: TGTGCCAGCAGCTTAGCCAGGGACAATGAGCAGTTCTTC.

The chain is built from TRBV5-6 and TRBJ2-1; 11 bases agree with TRBD2. The CDR3 loop spans 17 amino acids. The junction had 14 bases not matched to a gene; V was cut back by 2 bases and J by 10 bases. Germline CDR1 SGHDT, CDR2 YYEEEE. The CDR3 DNA is TGTGCCAGCAGCTTACCGACTAGCGGGGTGCCATCAGGCGAGCAGTTCTTC. Amino acids: CASSLPTSGVPSGEQFF.

The rearrangement uses TRBV9 and TRBJ1-6; D is perhaps TRBD1 (6 bases). Germline V gene sequence: CDR1 SGDLS, CDR2 YYNGEE. This CDR3 has 15 amino acids. Trimming stripped 2 bases from V and 7 bases from J, with 13 bases between. In DNA, the CDR3 is TGTGCCAGCAGCGTTGGATCGACAGGAAATTCACCCCTCCACTTT. Translating gives CASSVGSTGNSPLHF.